This TCR beta chain was recorded in a study of post-analysis software for immune sequencing data. About the study: Patients with relapsing-remitting, secondary progressive and progressive-relapsing multiple sclerosis courses were all represented. Broader study findings: Patients carried five TRBV segments more frequently than controls did, and TRBV5-6, TRBV5-1 and TRBV20-1 were among them.

TCR beta cDNA libraries had unique molecular identifiers. Input of about 0.95 to 11 million T cells yielded 550,000 or so cDNA molecules. TCRdb analysed the PCR reads with MiXCR anew, one entry per CDR3 protein. The sample contains hundreds of thousands of distinct CDR3 sequences, roughly three fifths of which appear only once. This clonotype was seen only a few times. The antigen is undetermined. CDR3 length equals 17 residues. The V gene's germline CDR1 is SGHRS and CDR2 YFSETQ. J was trimmed by 2 bases and V by 4 bases; bases with no gene match: 11. This sequence was found in a girl aged 2 to 10 with multiple sclerosis. The sample comprised blood. The chain carries TRBV5-1 and TRBJ2-5; TRBD1 matches at 10 bases. CDR3 sequence: CASSRPSGTGAQETQYF. The CDR3 coding sequence is TGCGCCAGCAGCCGCCCTTCCGGGACAGGGGCGCAAGAGACCCAGTACTTC.